A few counts support the clone carrying this T cell receptor (beta chain). The record originates from a study of cytomegalovirus exposure and HLA in healthy donors. PCR involved 60 Vbeta and 13 Jbeta primers. Generated by immunoSEQ multiplex PCR, the TCRdb table keeps only in-frame clones and is missing some. The sample has roughly 120,000 clones, 55% to 65% seen once. The CDR3 contains 15 residues. Germline CDR1 reads MDHEN; CDR2 reads SYDVKM. Losses at the gene ends were 5 bases for V and 2 bases for J; bases not matched to a gene: 8. The TCR sequence derives from a woman younger than 45 in good health and CMV-seronegative. The chain recombines TRBV28 with TRBJ2-5; 7 bases are a match to TRBD2. Sequencing was done on a sample of PBMCs. The CDR3 bases are TGTGCCAGCAGTAGCCCCCCGGGGGGACAAGAGACCCAGTACTTC. It yields the protein CASSSPPGGQETQYF. Using reference TRBV28 and TRBJ2-5 for the parts outside the CDR3, the full variable domain is DVKVTQSSRYLVKRTGEKVFLECVQDMDHENMFWYRQDPGLGLRLIYFSYDVKMKEKGDIPEGYSVSREKKERFSLILESASTNQTSMYLCASSSPPGGQETQYFGPGTRLLVL.